The rows below give T cell receptor beta chains drawn from one sample of a study of beta chain features in type 1 diabetes. Clones were sequenced by immunoSEQ multiplex PCR, and TCRdb holds only the in-frame ones, with some missing. The table records 220,000 or so clones, over 65% of them present only once. Specimen: naive CD4+ T cells from blood. These receptors came from a young man in good health. The CDR3 runs from the conserved cysteine through the conserved F or W. A D gene is named only where the DNA matches it firmly. Only some rows state a clone size, as once, few, many or a class for expanded clones.

TRBJ2-5 | few | TRBV7-2 | . | 15 | TGTGCCAGCAGCTTGCCTCAGGGAGCGGTGGAGACCCAGTACTTC | CASSLPQGAVETQYF
TRBJ2-5 | few | TRBV25-1 | . | 14 | TGTGCCAGCAGTGAAGCGGGGGCGCGAGAGACCCAGTACTTC | CASSEAGARETQYF
TRBJ2-2 | . | TRBV2 | . | 15 | TGTGCCAGCAGTGAGGGTAGCGGCAGGACCGGGGAGCTGTTTTTT | CASSEGSGRTGELFF
TRBJ2-5 | . | TRBV7-7 | TRBD2 | 15 | TGTGCCAGTGGACTAGCGGGATCCACAGGAGAGACCCAGTACTTC | CASGLAGSTGETQYF
TRBJ1-3 | . | TRBV14 | . | 17 | TGTGCCAGCAGCCAAGCGGCTGGAAGCACCTCTGGAAACACCATATATTTT | CASSQAAGSTSGNTIYF
TRBJ2-1 | . | TRBV11-2 | . | 15 | TGTGCCAGCAGCATAGGGGTTTCTCTTTACAATGAGCAGTTCTTC | CASSIGVSLYNEQFF
TRBJ1-2 | . | TRBV7-2 | . | 16 | TGTGCCAGCAGCCTCAAGACGGCCGAAAACCAGGGTGGCTACACCTTC | CASSLKTAENQGGYTF
TRBJ2-1 | . | TRBV5-4 | . | 11 | TGTGCCAGCAGTTATGAAAATGAGCAGTTCTTC | CASSYENEQFF
TRBJ2-1 | . | TRBV7-2 | TRBD1 | 15 | TGTGCCAGCAGCTTCGACAGGGGGCTGCACAATGAGCAGTTCTTC | CASSFDRGLHNEQFF
TRBJ2-1 | few | TRBV29-1 | . | 13 | TGCAGCGTTGACAGGGGTCAGTACAATGAGCAGTTCTTC | CSVDRGQYNEQFF
TRBJ2-3 | . | TRBV30 | TRBD2 | 14 | TGTGCCTGGAGGCTAGCGGGAGGGCCAGATACGCAGTATTTT | CAWRLAGGPDTQYF
TRBJ2-7 | few | TRBV30 | . | 12 | TGTGCCTGTTCAACCCGAGTCTACGAGCAGTACTTC | CACSTRVYEQYF
TRBJ2-1 | . | TRBV4-3 | . | 13 | TGCGCCAGCAGCCAAGATCCTAGGACTGAGCAGTTCTTC | CASSQDPRTEQFF
TRBJ2-3 | . | TRBV29-1 | TRBD1 | 13 | TGCAGCGTGATGACAGGGTCCACAGATACGCAGTATTTT | CSVMTGSTDTQYF
TRBJ2-4 | few | TRBV30 | . | 15 | TGTGCCTGGAGTGTTAGACAGGCCTGGGGACACATTCAGTACTTC | CAWSVRQAWGHIQYF
TRBJ1-1 | . | TRBV14 | . | 14 | TGTGCCAGCAGCCAACAGGGAAGGAACACTGAAGCTTTCTTT | CASSQQGRNTEAFF
TRBJ2-7 | . | TRBV27 | TRBD1 | 16 | TGTGCCAGCAGTTTGAGAGGTGGACAGGGTTGGTACGAGCAGTACTTC | CASSLRGGQGWYEQYF
TRBJ1-1 | . | TRBV9 | . | 17 | TGTGCCAGCAGCGTAGGAGATATGGGCAGCGTTAGCACTGAAGCTTTCTTT | CASSVGDMGSVSTEAFF
TRBJ1-2 | . | TRBV30 | . | 13 | TGTGCCTGGAGTGTACAGGATTACTATGGCTACACCTTC | CAWSVQDYYGYTF
TRBJ2-1 | . | TRBV9 | . | 15 | TGTGCCAGCAGCGTAGCTGTGCCGTCTTACAATGAGCAGTTCTTC | CASSVAVPSYNEQFF
TRBJ2-7 | . | TRBV30 | . | 12 | TGTGCCTGGAGTGCTGTATACTACGAGCAGTACTTC | CAWSAVYYEQYF
TRBJ2-7 | . | TRBV7-2 | . | 11 | TGTGCCAGCAGCGCCTCCTACGAGCAGTACTTC | CASSASYEQYF
TRBJ2-4 | . | TRBV9 | . | 18 | TGTGCCAGCAGCGTAGGCGTTAGCGGAGGGTTAGCCAAAAACATTCAGTACTTC | CASSVGVSGGLAKNIQYF
TRBJ2-2 | . | TRBV30 | TRBD1 | 16 | TGTGCCTGGAGTGTATCTTGGGACAGGGGCACCGGGGAGCTGTTTTTT | CAWSVSWDRGTGELFF
TRBJ2-5 | . | TRBV29-1 | TRBD1 | 15 | TGCAGCGTGAGGGAGACAGGGGGTGCTTTGGAGACCCAGTACTTC | CSVRETGGALETQYF
TRBJ2-5 | . | TRBV7-6 | . | 15 | TGTGCCAGCAGCTTAGGACTGTCCCGTCGGGAGACCCAGTACTTC | CASSLGLSRRETQYF
TRBJ2-1 | . | TRBV5-1 | TRBD1 | 14 | TGCGCCAGCAGCTTACAGGGGGGTGACAATGAGCAGTTCTTC | CASSLQGGDNEQFF
TRBJ2-3 | . | TRBV10-3 | . | 12 | TGTGCCAACTCCCCAAGCACAGATACGCAGTATTTT | CANSPSTDTQYF
TRBJ2-7 | few | TRBV29-1 | . | 11 | TGCAGCGTTCTCCGATCCTACGAGCAGTACTTC | CSVLRSYEQYF